This T cell receptor beta chain was captured by sequencing in a study of blood T cell repertoires in COVID-19. Data came from immunoSEQ multiplex PCR; TCRdb stores just in-frame clones and leaves some out. This sample has around 160,000 clones, with roughly 76% found just once. The sequencing input was peripheral blood. This clonotype was obtained from a human donor with acute or convalescent COVID-19. The donor label of this sample is uncertain.

Written as DNA, the CDR3 is TGTGCCAGCAGTCCCGGAGGCTCTGGAAACACCATATATTTT. Its translation: CASSPGGSGNTIYF. This chain uses TRBV14 with TRBJ1-3; D gene ambiguous. Germline V gene sequence: CDR1 SGHDN, CDR2 FVKESK. V gave up 6 bases and J gave up 0 bases, with 9 bases separating them. This CDR3 comprises 14 residues.